The rows below give T cell receptor beta chains drawn from one sample of a study of T cell responses to AZD1222 COVID-19 vaccine. Profiling relied on immunoSEQ multiplex PCR, and the TCRdb table lists in-frame clones only, not all of them. The sample lists under 150,000 clones, approximately 90% occurring once. The material sequenced was peripheral blood, taken 28 days after the second AZD1222 dose. The receptors were sampled from an adult who received the AZD1222 COVID-19 vaccine. The conserved cysteine and the conserved F or W are not part of the CDR3 here. The order of the fields is V gene, D gene, CDR3 protein. D genes are given only for firm matches.

TRBV5-1,TRBD1,ASSSEGQGEAF
TRBV5-1,NA,ASSLDSSTYEQY
TRBV7-2,NA,ASSLNQVGNTGELF
TRBV5-4,TRBD1,ASSPGGQGVTGELF
TRBV5-1,NA,ASSLVGAGVQPQH
TRBV6-5,TRBD1,ASRRTGVYEQY
TRBV4-1,NA,ASSQELPPGSEAF
TRBV2,NA,ASSDGPRGEAF
TRBV12-3/TRBV12-4,NA,ASSSRQSYGYT
TRBV5-8,TRBD1,ASSAEGQRNTEAF
TRBV2,NA,ASSGVSTEAF
TRBV9,NA,ASSAAAAAGEKLF
TRBV6-2/TRBV6-3,NA,ASSYTRTTNEKLF
TRBV15,TRBD2,ATETSGGPKGTDTQY
TRBV5-1,TRBD1,ASSWGTGTNYGYT
TRBV9,TRBD2,ASSLAGDYNEQF
TRBV2,NA,ASNFFSNQPQH
TRBV5-1,NA,ASSLTGGQQETQY
TRBV5-1,NA,ASREQGSSEKLF
TRBV7-2,NA,ASSLGGNIQY
TRBV5-5,TRBD1,ASSLQGVDTEAF
TRBV6-2/TRBV6-3,NA,ASSYRSSEQY
TRBV2,NA,ASSEGTPNYGYT
TRBV6-5,NA,ASKNRASNEKLF
TRBV4-2,NA,ASRGGSADTGELF
TRBV28,NA,ASTERDQPQH
TRBV9,TRBD1,ASSGTGVGYEQY
TRBV18,NA,ASSPTPPQTDSPLH
TRBV29-1,NA,SVVDSNYGYT
TRBV18,TRBD1,ASSPNRGNTEAF
TRBV6-1,TRBD1,ASSEVGTGWAYLH
TRBV12-3/TRBV12-4,NA,ASIRAGELF
TRBV28,TRBD1,ASTRATGEYGYT
TRBV7-6,TRBD1,ASSALTGQGDSPLH
TRBV6-2/TRBV6-3,TRBD1,ASSDPQGISSYEQY
TRBV4-3,NA,ASSEGVLGNTEAF
TRBV28,NA,ASSFTANTEAF
TRBV7-3,NA,ASSLQDTGELF
TRBV27,NA,ASTPFEGSPNTEAF
TRBV7-2,TRBD1,ASSSDRDDTQY
TRBV7-9,NA,ASSLVSGAGELF
TRBV10-3,NA,AISEQDAAYGYT
TRBV6-2/TRBV6-3,NA,ASSYDRREQY
TRBV5-1,NA,ASSLGKDTQY
TRBV6-6,NA,ASRGTGNTIY
TRBV21-1,NA,ASSKAGQGAHSNTGELF
TRBV5-4,TRBD2,ASSGGLGRPDTQY
TRBV19,NA,ASSSPTGKSSYEQY
TRBV18,TRBD1,ASSPPGDRAGYT
TRBV6-5,NA,ASTTDTVQPQH
TRBV4-2,NA,ASSQPGAYEQY
TRBV7-2,NA,ASSLAGPGGGRYEKLF
TRBV18,NA,ASSHPKKSAGELF
TRBV20-1,NA,SAPAQDTQY